The rows below give T cell receptor beta chains drawn from one sample of a study of identical twins. TCRdb reanalysed the 5' RACE reads using MiXCR and keeps one entry per CDR3 protein. The data contain 350,000 to 600,000 distinct CDR3 sequences, approximately 15% of them singletons. In addition, the sample was reused for a study of yellow fever vaccine responses in identical twins.

The sequenced sample consisted of CD4+ T cells sorted from blood. The receptors stem from a woman under 30 in good health. Both conserved end residues are part of each CDR3. Size values are once, few and many counts, or a class for expanded clones, and some rows have none.

clone_size v_call cdr3_length cdr3_aa
once TRBV6-5 14 CASSYSQGPTEAFF
- TRBV7-9 15 CASSFGTRNTGELFF
- TRBV12-3/TRBV12-4 16 CASSPRAGAVGTEAFF
- TRBV5-1 13 CASSIQTNTEAFF
many TRBV10-3 17 CAISARAQNSNTGELFF
many TRBV12-3/TRBV12-4 13 CASSPDRHYGYTF
few TRBV24-1 14 CATGGHTNTGELFF
- TRBV20-1 15 CSARDGRGVTGELFF
few TRBV27 14 CASRKPGQGYEQYF
many TRBV10-3 15 CAISGSLAGSNEQFF
- TRBV20-1 11 CSAGATDQQYF
- TRBV25-1 13 CASSGLGWETQYF
many TRBV7-2 14 CASSLERRTDTQYF
few TRBV28 16 CASSPYRGRGYNEQFF
few TRBV5-1 16 CASSRKTGTNTGELFF
few TRBV28 15 CASSLTASGNNEQFF
- TRBV6-5 15 CASSYAQGTNQPQHF
few TRBV18 17 CASSPLRDRASTGELFF
- TRBV5-1 14 CASSYGGITDTQYF
many TRBV5-1 12 CASSYSTDTQYF
- TRBV28 15 CASSFSSVSSYEQYF
- TRBV20-1 15 CSARSSGGSYNEQFF
few TRBV4-3 15 CASSQENRGAGELFF
- TRBV10-1 15 CASSESGQSTGELFF
- TRBV5-1 15 CASSLDGQGAQPQHF
many TRBV5-1 12 CASSLMTSEQYF